The next 22 T cell receptor beta chains were all read from a single sample in a study of cytomegalovirus exposure and HLA in healthy donors (dated by TCRdb to about 2017). The library was made by the immunoSEQ multiplex PCR assay. A mixture of 60 forward primers for TCR Vbeta segments and 13 reverse primers for TCR Jbeta segments was used in the multiplex PCR. TCRdb's version of the immuneACCESS table is confined to in-frame rearrangements and falls short of the full clone set. An unresolved V gene accounts for under half of the shortfall where checked; the remainder is of unknown origin. This specimen's table enumerates roughly 46,000 clones. More than 0.95% of the sample is taken by the ten largest. Sequenced sample: PBMCs. Every receptor here comes from a woman in her thirties or forties in good health and CMV-seronegative.

The genes are TRBV5-6 and TRBJ1-1; 10 bases match TRBD1. After removal of 4 bases from V and 3 bases from J, the junction contained 9 bases not matched to a gene. The CDR3 sequence is 16 residues long. The V gene's germline CDR1 is SGHDT and CDR2 YYEEEE. CDR3 amino acids: CASSSGTGAWDTEAFF. CDR3 sequence (DNA): TGTGCCAGCAGCAGCGGGACAGGGGCTTGGGACACTGAAGCTTTCTTT. The full variable domain, rest sourced from reference TRBV5-6 and TRBJ1-1, is DAGVTQSPTHLIKTRGQQVTLRCSPKSGHDTVSWYQQALGQGPQFIFQYYEEEERQRGNFPDRFSGHQFPNYSSELNVNALLLGDSALYLCASSSGTGAWDTEAFFGQGTRLTVV.

The chain has TRBV2 and TRBJ1-5; 8 bases map to TRBD1. The CDR3 has 14 residues. J gave up 5 bases and V 4 bases, and 4 bases lay outside the gene matches. Germline loops: CDR1 SNHLY, CDR2 FYNNEI. The CDR3 DNA follows: TGTGCCAGCAGTGGGACAGGGAAGGATCAGCCCCAGCATTTT. Translating gives CASSGTGKDQPQHF.

The chain has TRBV4-2 and TRBJ2-2; 9 nucleotides align to TRBD1. V was pared by 1 base and J by 0 bases, with 0 bases of the junction left unmatched. Looked up from germline, CDR1 is LGHNA and CDR2 is YNFKEQ. CDR3 size: 16 residues. The CDR3 is CASSQGQGANTGELFF. The CDR3 bases are TGTGCCAGCAGCCAAGGACAGGGGGCGAACACCGGGGAGCTGTTTTTT.

CDR3 sequence: CASSQNTGQLNQPQHF. CDR3 nucleotide sequence: TGTGCCAGCAGCCAAAACACGGGACAGCTCAATCAGCCCCAGCATTTT. The chain joins TRBV4-2 to TRBJ1-5, with 7 bases matching TRBD1. CDR1 and CDR2 (germline): LGHNA, YNFKEQ. With 2 bases clipped from V and 3 bases from J, the junction kept 7 bases outside the gene matches. This CDR3 spans 16 amino acids.

Concerning this clone itself: A read error may produce the germline difference seen at one junction end. The chain is built from TRBV7-2 and TRBJ2-1; 9 bases line up with TRBD2. The CDR3 has 16 residues. The germline CDR1 and CDR2 sequences are SGHTA and FQGNSA. The CDR3 here is CASTLGGGRAFVEQFF. CDR3 nucleotide sequence: TGTGCCAGCACCTTAGGGGGCGGGAGGGCCTTCGTTGAGCAGTTCTTC.

J is TRBJ1-2 and V is TRBV11-2; tentatively, D is TRBD1 (6 bases). Between the trimmed V and J ends, which lost 4 bases and 8 bases, there was a span of 11 bases. CDR1 and CDR2 from the germline V gene are SGHAT and FQNNGV. This CDR3 contains 12 residues. The CDR3 bases are TGTGCCAGCAGCTCAGGGGTGTGGGGCTACACCTTC. This gives the protein CASSSGVWGYTF. Filled out from reference TRBV11-2 and TRBJ1-2, the complete variable domain reads EAGVAQSPRYKIIEKRQSVAFWCNPISGHATLYWYQQILGQGPKLLIQFQNNGVVDDSQLPKDRFSAERLKGVDSTLKIQPAKLEDSAVYLCASSSGVWGYTFGSGTRLTVV.

The chain uses TRBV7-3 and TRBJ2-1, with 9 bases that match TRBD1. The V gene's germline CDR1 is SGHTA and CDR2 FQGTGA. Trimming at V came to 4 bases and at J to 0 bases, leaving 10 bases not matched to a gene. This CDR3 comprises 18 residues. The CDR3 region has the DNA TGTGCCAGCAGCTCCCCGGGACAGGGTGCCAGCTCCTACAATGAGCAGTTCTTC. The encoded protein is CASSSPGQGASSYNEQFF.

The chain links TRBV7-2 to TRBJ2-3; 9 positions match TRBD2. Trimming took 1 base from V and 5 from J; bases not matched to a gene: 7. CDR1 and CDR2 (germline): SGHTA, FQGNSA. This CDR3 has 16 residues. CDR3 residues: CASSLVSGSGKDTQYF. CDR3 nucleotide sequence: TGTGCCAGCAGCTTAGTTAGCGGGAGCGGCAAAGATACGCAGTATTTT.

The rearrangement uses TRBV28 and TRBJ1-2, with D possibly being TRBD1 (5 bases). This CDR3 spans 12 amino acids. Trimming removed 4 bases from V and 9 bases from J, with 12 bases in between. The germline gives CDR1 MDHEN, CDR2 SYDVKM. CDR3 amino acids: CASSSSQGRYTF. The CDR3 nucleotides read TGTGCCAGCAGTTCATCGCAGGGCCGCTACACCTTC.

This chain uses TRBV7-2 with TRBJ2-5, with 15 bases identical to TRBD2. CDR3 length equals 14 residues. Unmatched junction bases numbered 5, after V lost 11 bases and J lost 4 bases. Germline CDR1 is SGHTA and CDR2 is FQGNSA. The CDR3 region is CALGLAGGGETQYF. For the CDR3, the DNA is TGTGCCCTCGGACTAGCGGGAGGGGGAGAGACCCAGTACTTC.

J is TRBJ2-3 and V is TRBV4-1; 10 positions agree with TRBD2. Germline V gene sequence: CDR1 MGHRA, CDR2 YSYEKL. The CDR3 contains 20 residues. V lost 0 bases, J lost 2 bases, and 14 bases stayed unmatched. CDR3 coding DNA: TGCGCCAGCAGCCAAGATCTCCTAGCGGGAGCCGGGGTTTTCACAGATACGCAGTATTTT. Residues: CASSQDLLAGAGVFTDTQYF.

The V gene is TRBV29-1, the J gene TRBJ1-1; a weak D match, TRBD1 (5 bases). The germline CDR1 and CDR2 sequences are SQVTM and ANQGSEA. The CDR3 contains 12 residues. V dropped 2 bases and J dropped 3 bases, with 7 bases sitting between them. In DNA form, the CDR3 reads TGCAGCGTTGAACCAGGGCACACTGAAGCTTTCTTT. This codes for CSVEPGHTEAFF.

V is TRBV19 and J is TRBJ1-5; 9 bases fit TRBD1. The ends lost 4 bases at V and 6 bases at J; junction bases unmatched: 7. Germline V gives CDR1 LNHDA, CDR2 SQIVND (reference sequence). The CDR3 runs 15 residues. The CDR3 DNA is TGTGCCAGTAGTACGAAGGGACAGGGTCGTCAGCCCCAGCATTTT. This translates into CASSTKGQGRQPQHF.

This rearrangement joins TRBV28 to TRBJ1-4; 9 positions match TRBD1. Trimming at V came to 7 bases and at J to 5 bases, leaving 11 bases not matched to a gene. Germline CDR1 is MDHEN and CDR2 is SYDVKM. CDR3 size: 16 residues. The CDR3 DNA is TGTGCCAGCAATACCCATGGTACAGGGGGCAATGAAAAACTGTTTTTT. As protein: CASNTHGTGGNEKLFF. The variable domain in full, with the rest retrieved from reference TRBV28 and TRBJ1-4, is DVKVTQSSRYLVKRTGEKVFLECVQDMDHENMFWYRQDPGLGLRLIYFSYDVKMKEKGDIPEGYSVSREKKERFSLILESASTNQTSMYLCASNTHGTGGNEKLFFGSGTQLSVL.

The chain combines TRBV30 with TRBJ1-1, with a tentative D call TRBD1 (5 bases). Trimming shortened V by 3 bases and J by 1 base, and 9 bases separated the two germline ends. In germline, CDR1 is GTSNPN, CDR2 SVGIG (reference sequence). The CDR3 extends over 13 amino acids. The CDR3 bases are TGTGCCTGGAGCAGGGAAAGGAACACTGAAGCTTTCTTT. It encodes CAWSRERNTEAFF.

This chain connects TRBV28 to TRBJ2-7; TRBD1 agrees at 9 bases. Germline V gene data show CDR1 as MDHEN and CDR2 as SYDVKM. Germline trimming cut 3 bases from V and 2 bases from J; bases unmatched to any gene: 5. This CDR3 region has 15 residues. The CDR3 DNA reads TGTGCCAGCAGTTTCCTCGGACAGGGGCCCTACGAGCAGTACTTC. Encoded protein: CASSFLGQGPYEQYF.

The CDR3 protein is CASSLAGVDTEAFF. Written as DNA, the CDR3 is TGTGCCAGCTCACTGGCAGGGGTTGACACTGAAGCTTTCTTT. This chain joins TRBV18 and TRBJ1-1; D might be TRBD1 (6 bases). Trimming stripped 4 bases from V and 3 bases from J, with 12 bases between. Germline-derived CDR1 and CDR2 are KGHSH and LQKENI. CDR3 length equals 14 residues.

The rearrangement joins TRBV28 to TRBJ1-4; D is uncertain. CDR1 is MDHEN and CDR2 is SYDVKM in the germline V gene. V lost 5 bases and J lost 5, with 15 bases in between. The CDR3 is 15 residues long. CDR3 nucleotides: TGTGCCAGCAGTAATCAAGACACCCTCAATGAAAAACTGTTTTTT. As protein: CASSNQDTLNEKLFF.

The genes are TRBV6-5 and TRBJ2-7; 7 bases line up with TRBD1. Unmatched junction bases numbered 4, after V lost 6 bases and J lost 2 bases. The CDR3 covers 13 residues. CDR1 is MNHEY, CDR2 SVGAGI, per germline. CDR3 in amino acids: CASSTGQPYEQYF. The CDR3 DNA follows: TGTGCCAGCAGCACGGGACAGCCCTACGAGCAGTACTTC.

The V and J genes are TRBV7-3 and TRBJ2-7; D possibly corresponds to TRBD2 (6 bases). V shed 2 bases and J shed 5 bases, with 13 bases lying between them. CDR3 length equals 14 residues. Germline V gene lookup returns CDR1 SGHTA and CDR2 FQGTGA. The CDR3 nucleotides are TGTGCCAGCAGCTTAGGGGGGACGGGGGACGAGCAGTACTTC. Its protein product is CASSLGGTGDEQYF.

The chain joins TRBV28 to TRBJ1-2; 10 nucleotides align to TRBD1. Germline CDR1 MDHEN, CDR2 SYDVKM. CDR3 length: 13 residues. V lost 7 bases and J lost 6; bases outside the gene matches: 5. Here the CDR3 reads CASTRQGANGYTF. The CDR3 coding sequence is TGTGCCAGCACAAGACAGGGGGCAAATGGCTACACCTTC.

The chain couples TRBV4-3 to TRBJ2-6; TRBD2 might be the D (5 bases). V lost 1 base and J 0 bases, leaving 10 bases between the germline ends. Germline loops: CDR1 LGHNA, CDR2 YSLEER. The CDR3 contains 17 residues. The CDR3 loop reads CASSQGPGSSGANVLTF. CDR3 DNA sequence: TGCGCCAGCAGCCAAGGGCCGGGGTCCTCTGGGGCCAACGTCCTGACTTTC.